Listed below are T cell receptor beta chains from one sample, sequenced in a study of T cell responses to AZD1222 COVID-19 vaccine. Data came from immunoSEQ multiplex PCR; TCRdb stores just in-frame clones and leaves some out. Here the sample spans some 80,000 clones, 88% being singletons. Source: peripheral blood, taken on day 0 of MenACWY control vaccination. Source of these receptors: an adult in good health. The CDR3 runs from the conserved cysteine through the conserved F or W. D genes are given only for firm matches. The size entry is marked missing in some rows and otherwise reads once, few, many or a size class.

size: .; D: .; V: TRBV4-1; J: TRBJ1-3; DNA: TGCGCCAGCAGCTCGGACAGCCTCTCTGGAAACACCATATATTTT; CDR3: CASSSDSLSGNTIYF
size: .; D: TRBD2; V: TRBV9; J: TRBJ2-5; DNA: TGTGCCAGCAGCTCTAAGATAGGACTAGCTGGGGAGACCCAGTACTTC; CDR3: CASSSKIGLAGETQYF
size: .; D: .; V: TRBV7-2; J: TRBJ2-7; DNA: TGTGCCAGCAGTTCGGTAGGGACAGCGGGCTCCTACGAGCAGTACTTC; CDR3: CASSSVGTAGSYEQYF
size: .; D: .; V: TRBV3-1/TRBV3-2; J: TRBJ1-5; DNA: TGTGCCAGCAGCATAGGGGGGGGTCAGCCCCAGCATTTT; CDR3: CASSIGGGQPQHF
size: .; D: .; V: TRBV7-2; J: TRBJ1-5; DNA: TGTGCCAGCAGCTTAGGATCGGGGGGAGGTCAGCCCCAGCATTTT; CDR3: CASSLGSGGGQPQHF
size: .; D: .; V: TRBV11-2; J: TRBJ2-7; DNA: TGTGCCAGTGGCGCAGTAGCGTTTGGCGAGCAGTACTTC; CDR3: CASGAVAFGEQYF
size: .; D: TRBD1; V: TRBV3-1/TRBV3-2; J: TRBJ1-2; DNA: TGTGCCAGCAGCCAAGTGACAGGGGGGAAGAGGAACTATGGCTACACCTTC; CDR3: CASSQVTGGKRNYGYTF
size: .; D: .; V: TRBV2; J: TRBJ2-5; DNA: TGTGCCAGCAGTGAATTACAAGGCAGAGTCCAAGAGACCCAGTACTTC; CDR3: CASSELQGRVQETQYF
size: .; D: .; V: TRBV25-1; J: TRBJ1-5; DNA: TGTGCCAGCAGTGAACAGGGGCAGCAGCCCCAGCATTTT; CDR3: CASSEQGQQPQHF
size: .; D: .; V: TRBV11-3; J: TRBJ1-6; DNA: TGTGCCAGCAGCTTAGTTTTTTCACCCCTCCACTTT; CDR3: CASSLVFSPLHF
size: few; D: TRBD2; V: TRBV10-2; J: TRBJ2-4; DNA: TGCGCCAGCGGAGAGCGGGGGGAGAACATTCAGTACTTC; CDR3: CASGERGENIQYF
size: .; D: .; V: TRBV12-5; J: TRBJ2-4; DNA: TGTGCTAGTGGTTTGGCCCAGGGAATTCCGTACTTC; CDR3: CASGLAQGIPYF
size: .; D: .; V: TRBV5-6; J: TRBJ1-2; DNA: TGTGCCAGCAGCTTGGCCGGCTATGGCTACACCTTC; CDR3: CASSLAGYGYTF
size: .; D: .; V: TRBV11-3; J: TRBJ1-2; DNA: TGTGCCAGCAGCTTAAGAGGGAACTATGGCTACACCTTC; CDR3: CASSLRGNYGYTF
size: .; D: .; V: TRBV9; J: TRBJ1-6; DNA: TGTGCCAGCAGAGAGGGGGGCCATAATTCACCCCTCCACTTT; CDR3: CASREGGHNSPLHF
size: .; D: .; V: TRBV6-1; J: TRBJ1-1; DNA: TGTGCCAGCAGTGACCCGTTGCGGGACGGCAACACTGAAGCTTTCTTT; CDR3: CASSDPLRDGNTEAFF
size: .; D: .; V: TRBV24-1; J: TRBJ2-5; DNA: TGTGCCACCAGTGACGCCCCGGGAAAGGGTGGGGAGACCCAGTACTTC; CDR3: CATSDAPGKGGETQYF
size: .; D: .; V: TRBV9; J: TRBJ1-3; DNA: TGTGCCAGCAGCGTAGGAGGCAGGGTATGGGCTGGAAACACCATATATTTT; CDR3: CASSVGGRVWAGNTIYF
size: .; D: .; V: TRBV11-2; J: TRBJ1-2; DNA: TGTGCCAGCAGCTTAGAAGGGGGGAAGGGCTCCTATGGCTACACCTTC; CDR3: CASSLEGGKGSYGYTF
size: once; D: TRBD1; V: TRBV28; J: TRBJ1-5; DNA: TGTGCCAGCACCCGAGGATCAGGGACAGGGGTGGGGAATCAGCCCCAGCATTTT; CDR3: CASTRGSGTGVGNQPQHF
size: .; D: TRBD1; V: TRBV3-1/TRBV3-2; J: TRBJ1-2; DNA: TGTGCCAGCAGCCGGACAGGGAACGCCAGCCCCTATGGCTACACCTTC; CDR3: CASSRTGNASPYGYTF
size: .; D: TRBD2; V: TRBV4-3; J: TRBJ2-1; DNA: TGCGCCAGCAGTCCTAGGTTGGGGGGGGGAAATGAGCAGTTCTTC; CDR3: CASSPRLGGGNEQFF
size: .; D: .; V: TRBV7-2; J: TRBJ1-5; DNA: TGTGCCAGCAGAACCGGACCGGGGGAGTCGAGCAATCAGCCCCAGCATTTT; CDR3: CASRTGPGESSNQPQHF
size: once; D: .; V: TRBV25-1; J: TRBJ1-6; DNA: TGTGCCAGCAGTGAATGGGGCAGAGACAATTCACCCCTCCACTTT; CDR3: CASSEWGRDNSPLHF
size: .; D: .; V: TRBV18; J: TRBJ1-1; DNA: TGTGCCAGCTCACCAAGGGGAGAGATGAACACTGAAGCTTTCTTT; CDR3: CASSPRGEMNTEAFF
size: .; D: TRBD2; V: TRBV4-3; J: TRBJ2-3; DNA: TGCGCCAGCAGCCAAGATGAGGTTTTGTGGGGGGGAGGCACAGATACGCAGTATTTT; CDR3: CASSQDEVLWGGGTDTQYF
size: .; D: TRBD1; V: TRBV5-8; J: TRBJ1-3; DNA: TGTGCCAGCAGCTTGGAGGGGGCGCGGGGAAACACCATATATTTT; CDR3: CASSLEGARGNTIYF
size: few; D: .; V: TRBV5-4; J: TRBJ2-1; DNA: TGTGCCAGCAGCTTCCGGACGGATACCCCCTACAATGAGCAGTTCTTC; CDR3: CASSFRTDTPYNEQFF
size: once; D: .; V: TRBV28; J: TRBJ1-1; DNA: TGTGCCAGCAGTTTATTTCCCAGCAGGAACACTGAAGCTTTCTTT; CDR3: CASSLFPSRNTEAFF
size: .; D: .; V: TRBV7-2; J: TRBJ1-1; DNA: TGTGCCAGCAGCTTCTTGCTGGGTGGCACTGAAGCTTTCTTT; CDR3: CASSFLLGGTEAFF
size: .; D: TRBD1; V: TRBV3-1/TRBV3-2; J: TRBJ1-2; DNA: TGTGCCAGCAGCCAAGATGGGGACAGGTATACGTCTTACTATGGCTACACCTTC; CDR3: CASSQDGDRYTSYYGYTF
size: .; D: .; V: TRBV6-2/TRBV6-3; J: TRBJ1-2; DNA: TGTGCCAGCAGCCTTGGCAGGGTTTATGGCTACACCTTC; CDR3: CASSLGRVYGYTF
size: .; D: .; V: TRBV4-2; J: TRBJ1-3; DNA: TGTGCCAGCAGCCAAGCGCGATCTGGAAACACCATATATTTT; CDR3: CASSQARSGNTIYF
size: .; D: .; V: TRBV15; J: TRBJ1-5; DNA: TGTGCCACCAGCAGAGGACCCAATCAGCCCCAGCATTTT; CDR3: CATSRGPNQPQHF
size: .; D: TRBD1; V: TRBV28; J: TRBJ1-2; DNA: TGTGCCAGCGGTGATTTCCACACAGGGGCGGAGGATGGCTACACCTTC; CDR3: CASGDFHTGAEDGYTF
size: .; D: TRBD1; V: TRBV11-3; J: TRBJ2-2; DNA: TGTGCCAGCAGCGCGTGGAGGGGACAGGGGGTTGGGAACGGGGAGCTGTTTTTT; CDR3: CASSAWRGQGVGNGELFF
size: .; D: TRBD1; V: TRBV7-9; J: TRBJ1-2; DNA: TGTGCCAGCAGCTTCCCCGGGACAGGAAATCGCGGCTACACCTTC; CDR3: CASSFPGTGNRGYTF
size: .; D: .; V: TRBV7-9; J: TRBJ1-2; DNA: TGTGCCAGCAGCTCAAGCGGTTCTAACTATGGCTACACCTTC; CDR3: CASSSSGSNYGYTF
size: .; D: .; V: TRBV5-1; J: TRBJ1-1; DNA: TGCGCCAGCAGCTCGTACACGGGTGAAGCTTTCTTT; CDR3: CASSSYTGEAFF
size: .; D: .; V: TRBV24-1; J: TRBJ2-3; DNA: TGTGCCACCAGTGACGCAGGACCACCGCATACGCAGTATTTT; CDR3: CATSDAGPPHTQYF
size: .; D: .; V: TRBV4-3; J: TRBJ2-2; DNA: TGCGCCAGCAGCCAAGAAGGCTATTCGAACACCGGGGAGCTGTTTTTT; CDR3: CASSQEGYSNTGELFF
size: .; D: .; V: TRBV5-1; J: TRBJ1-4; DNA: TGCGCCAGCAGCTTGGCCGCGAGAGGGTTTGAAAAACTGTTTTTT; CDR3: CASSLAARGFEKLFF
size: .; D: TRBD1; V: TRBV5-1; J: TRBJ1-5; DNA: TGCGCCAGCAGCTCCGGGACAGGGGGCCAGCCCCAGCATTTT; CDR3: CASSSGTGGQPQHF
size: .; D: .; V: TRBV14; J: TRBJ2-6; DNA: TGTGCCAGCAGCCAAGAGGAGGGTAGTGCTGGGGCCAACGTCCTGACTTTC; CDR3: CASSQEEGSAGANVLTF
size: .; D: .; V: TRBV2; J: TRBJ1-1; DNA: TGTGCCAGCACCCGAGGCGGTCCAAACACTGAAGCTTTCTTT; CDR3: CASTRGGPNTEAFF
size: .; D: TRBD2; V: TRBV18; J: TRBJ2-7; DNA: TGTGCCAGCTCACCGAGACTAGCGGGGGGTGAGGAGCAGTACTTC; CDR3: CASSPRLAGGEEQYF
size: many; D: TRBD2; V: TRBV19; J: TRBJ2-1; DNA: TGTGCCAGTAGCCCTAGCGGGGGGCTCTCCTACAATGAGCAGTTCTTC; CDR3: CASSPSGGLSYNEQFF
size: .; D: .; V: TRBV11-3; J: TRBJ1-1; DNA: TGTGCCAGCAGCTTAGAACAAAACACTGAAGCTTTCTTT; CDR3: CASSLEQNTEAFF
size: .; D: TRBD1; V: TRBV4-3; J: TRBJ2-2; DNA: TGCGCCAGCAGCCAGACCACAGGGGTGGGGCCCGGGGAGCTGTTTTTT; CDR3: CASSQTTGVGPGELFF
size: .; D: .; V: TRBV5-1; J: TRBJ2-1; DNA: TGCGCCAGCAGCTTGGCTCGGGGGTCCTACAATGAGCAGTTCTTC; CDR3: CASSLARGSYNEQFF
size: .; D: .; V: TRBV4-2; J: TRBJ2-7; DNA: TGTGCCAGCGAACCCGGTCACGAGCAGTACTTC; CDR3: CASEPGHEQYF
size: .; D: TRBD2; V: TRBV6-5; J: TRBJ2-7; DNA: TGTGCCAGCAGTCGGACTAGCTGGAGCTCCTACGAGCAGTACTTC; CDR3: CASSRTSWSSYEQYF
size: .; D: TRBD1; V: TRBV7-2; J: TRBJ1-6; DNA: TGTGCCAGCAGCTCGACAGGGGCCTATAATTCACCCCTCCACTTT; CDR3: CASSSTGAYNSPLHF
size: .; D: .; V: TRBV7-3; J: TRBJ2-7; DNA: TGTGCCAGCAGCTTGGGAAACGGGGACGAGCAGTACTTC; CDR3: CASSLGNGDEQYF
size: .; D: .; V: TRBV5-6; J: TRBJ1-6; DNA: TGTGCCAGCAGCTTGGAGGACATGAATTCACCCCTCCACTTT; CDR3: CASSLEDMNSPLHF
size: once; D: .; V: TRBV7-2; J: TRBJ1-3; DNA: TGTGCCAGCAGCTTGGGCAGCTCTGGAAACACCATATATTTT; CDR3: CASSLGSSGNTIYF
size: few; D: .; V: TRBV29-1; J: TRBJ1-2; DNA: TGCAGCGCCCTCGGACCGAATAACTATGGCTACACCTTC; CDR3: CSALGPNNYGYTF
size: .; D: .; V: TRBV15; J: TRBJ1-1; DNA: TGTGCCACCAGCAGAGAGGCAGGGGACATTGTAGCTGAAGCTTTCTTT; CDR3: CATSREAGDIVAEAFF
size: few; D: .; V: TRBV18; J: TRBJ1-1; DNA: TGTGCCAGCTCACCATCGCCGGGTACGGGCGTCACTGAAGCTTTCTTT; CDR3: CASSPSPGTGVTEAFF
size: .; D: .; V: TRBV6-5; J: TRBJ1-4; DNA: TGTGCCAGCAGGGGGGTTTTTAATGAAAAACTGTTTTTT; CDR3: CASRGVFNEKLFF